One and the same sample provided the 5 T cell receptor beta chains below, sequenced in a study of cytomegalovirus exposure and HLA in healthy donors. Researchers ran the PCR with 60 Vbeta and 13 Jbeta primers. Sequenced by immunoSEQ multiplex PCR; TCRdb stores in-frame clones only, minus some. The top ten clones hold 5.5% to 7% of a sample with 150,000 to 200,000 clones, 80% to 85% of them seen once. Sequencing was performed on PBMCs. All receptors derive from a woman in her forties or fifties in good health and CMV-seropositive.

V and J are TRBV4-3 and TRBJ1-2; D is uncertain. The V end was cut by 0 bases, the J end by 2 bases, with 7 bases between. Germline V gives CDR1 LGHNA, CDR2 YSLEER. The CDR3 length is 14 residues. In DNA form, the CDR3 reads TGCGCCAGCAGCCAAGATTCCCAAAACTATGGCTACACCTTC. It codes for CASSQDSQNYGYTF.

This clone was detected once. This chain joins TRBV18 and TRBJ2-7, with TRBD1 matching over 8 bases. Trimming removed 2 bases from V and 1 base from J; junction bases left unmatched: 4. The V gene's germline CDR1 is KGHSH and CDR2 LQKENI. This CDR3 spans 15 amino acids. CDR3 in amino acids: CASSPGQGGSYEQYF. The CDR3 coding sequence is TGTGCCAGCTCACCAGGACAGGGAGGTTCCTACGAGCAGTACTTC.

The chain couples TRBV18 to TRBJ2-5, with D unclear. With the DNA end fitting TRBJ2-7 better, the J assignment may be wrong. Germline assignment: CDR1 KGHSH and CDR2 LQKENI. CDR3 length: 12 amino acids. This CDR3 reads CASSPNNYEQYF. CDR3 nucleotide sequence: TGTGCCAGCTCACCCAACAACTACGAGCAGTACTTC.

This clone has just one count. The DNA for the CDR3 is TGCGCCAGCAGCCGGAACCTCGGGACTCAGCAGGAGACCCAGTACTTC. Amino acid sequence: CASSRNLGTQQETQYF. The rearrangement links TRBV4-1 to TRBJ2-5; possible D gene TRBD2, 6 bases. This CDR3 has 16 residues. V was shortened by 4 bases and J by 5 bases, with 20 bases between the two germline ends. Germline V gene sequence: CDR1 MGHRA, CDR2 YSYEKL.

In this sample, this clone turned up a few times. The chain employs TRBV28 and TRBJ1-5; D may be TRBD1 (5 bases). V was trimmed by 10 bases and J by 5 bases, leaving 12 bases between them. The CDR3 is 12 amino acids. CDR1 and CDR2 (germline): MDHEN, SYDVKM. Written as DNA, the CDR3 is TGTGCCAACGGGCAGGGCGATCAGCCCCAGCATTTT. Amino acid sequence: CANGQGDQPQHF.